The 9 T cell receptor beta chains below all came from one sample that was sequenced in a study of blood T cells in healthy people across ages. A second PCR of about 7 to 11 cycles used a sample-barcoded 5' primer and a J-beta primer mix. Using its own MiXCR run on the 5' RACE reads, TCRdb lists one record per CDR3 protein. Among over 1,500,000 distinct CDR3 sequences listed, 30% to 40% were seen once. Sequenced sample: blood. These receptor sequences come from a human donor in good health.

The J gene is TRBJ2-5, the V gene TRBV12-3 or TRBV12-4; TRBD1 matches 7 bases. CDR3 length equals 13 residues. J lost 2 bases, V lost 7 bases, and 4 bases had no gene match. CDR3 protein: CASKPGQQETQYF. The CDR3 region has the DNA TGTGCCAGCAAGCCGGGACAGCAAGAGACCCAGTACTTC.

This clonotype was counted a few times. The V and J genes are TRBV4-3 and TRBJ2-3; D ambiguous. Germline V gene sequence: CDR1 LGHNA, CDR2 YSLEER. The CDR3 sequence is 15 residues long. V was cut by 4 bases and J by 0 bases, with 11 bases left in between. DNA for the CDR3: TGCGCCAGCAGCCGACAAATTCTTAGCACAGATACGCAGTATTTT. The encoded protein is CASSRQILSTDTQYF.

V gene TRBV20-1 combines with J gene TRBJ2-7; D possibly uses TRBD1 or TRBD2 (5 bases each). Germline CDR1 DFQATT, CDR2 SNEGSKA (reference sequence). The CDR3 totals 15 residues. Trimming stripped 3 bases from V and 4 bases from J, with 19 bases between. The CDR3 region has the DNA TGCAGTGCTAGGGCCCTACGAGGGGCCCCATACGAGCAGTACTTC. Translation: CSARALRGAPYEQYF.

A word on this clonotype: Germline is not matched at one junction end, which may reflect a read error. This sequence joins TRBV29-1 and TRBJ2-1, with TRBD1 as a possible D gene (5 bases). Germline values: CDR1 SQVTM, CDR2 ANQGSEA. The CDR3 contains 15 residues. CDR3 nucleotides: TGCAGCGTCTTACAGGATGGTGACACCTACAATAAGCAGTTCTTC. Translation gives CSVLQDGDTYNKQFF.

The chain uses TRBV2 and TRBJ1-1; TRBD1 is a possible D gene (5 bases). Germline CDR1 and CDR2: SNHLY and FYNNEI. Trimming took off 6 bases at V and 8 bases at J, with 16 bases between the two ends. The CDR3 length is 13 residues. CDR3 protein: CASRAGTLIEAFF. The CDR3 DNA is TGTGCCAGCAGAGCCGGGACCTTAATCGAAGCTTTCTTT.

This clonotype was counted only a few times. The chain couples TRBV9 to TRBJ1-1, with 8 bases that match TRBD1. The CDR3 contains 17 residues. Unmatched junction bases numbered 10, after V lost 0 bases and J lost 3 bases. Germline V CDR1 and CDR2: SGDLS, YYNGEE. CDR3 sequence: CASSVVARGRGDTEAFF. For the CDR3, the DNA is TGTGCCAGCAGCGTAGTAGCCAGGGGGCGAGGGGACACTGAAGCTTTCTTT. The variable domain in full, completed from reference TRBV9 and TRBJ1-1, reads DSGVTQTPKHLITATGQRVTLRCSPRSGDLSVYWYQQSLDQGLQFLIQYYNGEERAKGNILERFSAQQFPDLHSELNLSSLELGDSALYFCASSVVARGRGDTEAFFGQGTRLTVV.

The chain is built from TRBV7-2 and TRBJ2-3; D ambiguous. CDR1 and CDR2 (germline): SGHTA, FQGNSA. Trimming removed 1 base at V and 5 bases at J, with 13 bases between. CDR3 length: 15 amino acids. DNA of the CDR3: TGTGCCAGCAGCTTAGTCCGACTCCCCGGAGATACGCAGTATTTT. Translation gives CASSLVRLPGDTQYF.

This clonotype came up a few times. The V and J genes are TRBV5-1 and TRBJ2-7; the D call may be TRBD1 or TRBD2 (5 bases each). V dropped 5 bases and J dropped 0 bases, with 12 bases sitting between them. The germline V gene encodes CDR1 SGHRS and CDR2 YFSETQ. The CDR3 is 14 residues long. CDR3: CASSTQGRSYEQYF. Written as DNA, the CDR3 is TGCGCCAGCAGTACCCAGGGACGCTCCTACGAGCAGTACTTC.

This clonotype was recorded once. The rearrangement uses TRBV6-1 and TRBJ2-2; no clear D gene. The CDR3 is 14 amino acids. CDR1 and CDR2 from the germline V gene are MNHNS and SASEGT. V lost 6 bases and J 1 base, leaving 9 bases between the germline ends. In DNA, the CDR3 is TGTGCCAGCAGCCCTTGGGAGAACACCGGGGAGCTGTTTTTT. Amino acid sequence: CASSPWENTGELFF.